This TCR beta chain was retrieved from a study of shared clonotypes between healthy human individuals (dated by TCRdb to between 2020 and 2021). Regarding the research as a whole: The cohort comprised a couple of women and a few men aged 18 to 49 years. For each donor, CD4 naive and CD4 memory were each given three plates, CD8 naive was given two plates, and CD8 memory was given one plate. Blood TCR repertoires of a handful of healthy adults were deeply sequenced to estimate repertoire size and the extent of clonotype sharing between individuals. To increase sequencing depth and limit assay-specific biases, different laboratories used diverse techniques to prepare libraries and sequence TCR repertoires. Each donor's leukapheresis produced roughly between roughly 0.85 and 9.5 billion PBMCs.

CD8 naive samples were CD45RO-negative cells positively selected for CCR7, giving a CD45RA+CCR7+ population that excluded TemRA cells. The donors were healthy, HIV-negative adults who had no recently reported acute infections or vaccinations. All donors were Caucasian adults living in Nashville, Tennessee, USA. Blood was obtained by leukapheresis, after which PBMCs were separated by Ficoll-Histopaque density gradient centrifugation and cryopreserved in liquid nitrogen vapor phase. Analytical flow cytometry was used to check the purity and quantity of each magnetically sorted T cell population. Genomic DNA was isolated from each sorted fraction and quantified by UV absorbance on a Nanodrop 2000c. Overall study results and their limits: Naive subsets generally had larger estimated clonotype richness than memory subsets did. Compared with non-shared clonotypes, clonotypes shared by all four sorted-subset donors had higher generation probabilities. Even with the large sequencing depth, rarefaction of the sorted-subset datasets indicated that sequencing was incomplete. Because the study included only a small number of donors, the genetic and exposure-history diversity represented was limited. Pairwise subsampling indicated that sequencing depth was expected to affect the degree of clonotype sharing among donors. When a handful of donors were compared, the shared fraction of clonotypes was approximately 5% for naive CD4, 3.5% for naive CD8, 2.3% for memory CD4, and less than 0.45% for memory CD8. Sampling was restricted to blood, and TCR repertoires in tissues likely differ from the TCR repertoires found in blood.

This clone was recorded a few times. No antigen is known for it. No much larger clonotype is one base removed from it; base qualities were not supplied. From the germline V gene, CDR1 is SGHAT and CDR2 is FQNNGV. V was cut back by 3 bases and J by 2 bases, leaving a gap of 7 bases between them. The CDR3, cysteine through phenylalanine, is 13 amino acids long. Solely the CDR3 DNA is kept, with 39 bases framed from the first base. Using the deep immunoSEQ assay, TCR CDR3 regions were amplified from genomic DNA by multiplex PCR. Genomic DNA extracted from each cell subset was distributed evenly over all wells of several immunoSEQ 96-well plates, and each plate served as one replicate. For sorted subsets, each replicate PCR was loaded with about 200 ng genomic DNA, equivalent to 25,000 to 30,000 T cell genomes. The purified libraries were quantified using a Qubit 3.0 fluorometer, sized with a Bioanalyzer 2100, and then quantified again using the KAPA Library Quantification kit. Each immunoSEQ 96-well plate was sequenced on its own single-read 150-cycle Illumina NextSeq 550 flow cell. The source study handled its data this way. Because the immunoSEQ output held only junctional sequences and lacked quality scores, the filtering could not match the filtering applied to full-length reads. Sequences were annotated with PyIR, a Python wrapper for IgBLAST v1.9, and V/J genes and CDR3 were assigned using IMGT germline references. Reads with weak V/J assignments (E-value above 1e-6), missing CDR3, stop codons, out-of-frame junctions, or ambiguous translated residues were removed. V3J clonotypes were defined as sequences sharing the same inferred V gene, J gene, and CDR3 amino acid sequence. Percentage overlap between repertoires was calculated by dividing the number of shared unique clonotypes by the size of the smaller repertoire. Repertoire richness was assessed with RTK rarefaction, the Chao1 estimator, and Recon v2.1 estimates of unobserved clonotypes. Generation probabilities were computed with OLGA for all TCRbeta clonotypes obtained by the gDNA method from a handful of donors. TCRdb re-hosts the immuneACCESS table, in-frame sequences only. Its copies lack some clones; in the studies checked, an unresolved V gene accounts for under half of them, and the cause for the rest is not known. That table gives V, J and clone size, and the DNA gave D and trimming. The sample table lists around 2,000,000 clones, about 95% of them with a count of one. Together, the top ten hold 1% to 1.5% of the sample.

The sample was naive CD8+ T cells sorted from blood. What this sample's cell subset or site label stands for: CD45RA+CCR7+. The sequence derives from a man younger than 30 in good health. This sequence uses TRBV11-2 and TRBJ1-2; the D gene assignment is ambiguous. The DNA is as follows: TGTGCCAGCAGCTTGGTACAGAACTATGGCTACACCTTC. It encodes CASSLVQNYGYTF.